This TCR beta chain was recovered during a study of tumor-infiltrating lymphocytes in primary liver carcinoma. Co-extraction yielded RNA and DNA from 20-30 mg of unsorted bulk tissue. Making TCR beta cDNA involved approximately 0.5 ug total RNA and a constant-region primer. Library construction for TCR beta comprised three nested multiplex PCR rounds performed with slightly modified ARM-PCR. The first two PCR rounds, around 11 cycles each, used TRBV1-TRBV30 forward primers and a C-beta reverse primer. TCRdb processed the multiplex PCR reads anew with MiXCR; each CDR3 protein has one entry. The table records approximately 46,000 distinct CDR3 sequences, about 75% of them present only once. CDR3 length equals 16 residues. Germline-derived CDR1 and CDR2 are SGHVS and FQNEAQ. As regards this clonotype: Sequence at one end of the junction differs from germline and may be a read error.

The sequenced material came from tumor-adjacent normal liver tissue. V and J are TRBV7-8 and TRBJ2-1; a possible D gene is TRBD2 (6 bases). The clonotype originates from a woman aged 25 to 39 with primary liver carcinoma and hepatitis B virus infection. This CDR3 reads CASSPPWGGGYIEQFF. The CDR3 coding sequence is TGTGCCAGCAGCCCCCCTTGGGGTGGAGGGTACATTGAGCAGTTCTTC.